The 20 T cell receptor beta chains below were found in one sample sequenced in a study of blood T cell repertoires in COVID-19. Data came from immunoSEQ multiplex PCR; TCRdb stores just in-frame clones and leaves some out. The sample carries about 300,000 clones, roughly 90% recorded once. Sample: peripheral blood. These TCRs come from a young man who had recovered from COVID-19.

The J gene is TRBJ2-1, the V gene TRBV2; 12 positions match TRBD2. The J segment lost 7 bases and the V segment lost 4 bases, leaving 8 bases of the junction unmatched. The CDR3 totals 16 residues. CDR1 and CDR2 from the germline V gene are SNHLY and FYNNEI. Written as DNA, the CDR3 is TGTGCCAGCAGTGGACCTAGCGGGAGGGCTGGAAATGAGCAGTTCTTC. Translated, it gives CASSGPSGRAGNEQFF.

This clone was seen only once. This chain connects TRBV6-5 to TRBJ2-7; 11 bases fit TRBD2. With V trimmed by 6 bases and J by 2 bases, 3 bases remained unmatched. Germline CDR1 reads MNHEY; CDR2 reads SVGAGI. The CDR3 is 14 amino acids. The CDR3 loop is CASRIAGGTYEQYF. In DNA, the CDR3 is TGTGCCAGCAGGATAGCGGGAGGGACCTACGAGCAGTACTTC.

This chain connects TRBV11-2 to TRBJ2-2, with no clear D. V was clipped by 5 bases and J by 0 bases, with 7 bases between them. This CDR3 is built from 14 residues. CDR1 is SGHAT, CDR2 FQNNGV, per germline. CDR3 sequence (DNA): TGTGCCAGCAGCCAACGGGCGAACACCGGGGAGCTGTTTTTT. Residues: CASSQRANTGELFF.

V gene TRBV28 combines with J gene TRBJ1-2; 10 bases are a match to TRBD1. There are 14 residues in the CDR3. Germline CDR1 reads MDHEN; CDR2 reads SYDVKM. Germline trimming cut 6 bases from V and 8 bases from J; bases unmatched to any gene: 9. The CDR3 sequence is CASRPTGGSGGYTF. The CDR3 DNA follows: TGTGCCAGCAGGCCGACAGGGGGCTCTGGGGGCTACACCTTC.

CDR3 sequence: CASRVGDSLYNSPLHF. The CDR3 DNA sequence: TGTGCCAGTAGGGTGGGGGACTCTCTCTATAATTCACCCCTCCACTTT. The gene calls are TRBV19 and TRBJ1-6; D possibly corresponds to TRBD1 (5 bases). Trimming shortened V by 6 bases and J by 3 bases, and 15 bases separated the two germline ends. Looked up from germline, CDR1 is LNHDA and CDR2 is SQIVND (reference sequence). This CDR3 contains 16 residues.

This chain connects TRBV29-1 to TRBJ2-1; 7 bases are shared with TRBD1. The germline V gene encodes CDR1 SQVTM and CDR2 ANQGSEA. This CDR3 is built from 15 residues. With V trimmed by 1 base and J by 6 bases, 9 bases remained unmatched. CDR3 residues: CSVEGGQKYPNEQFF. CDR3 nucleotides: TGCAGCGTTGAAGGGGGACAGAAATATCCCAATGAGCAGTTCTTC.

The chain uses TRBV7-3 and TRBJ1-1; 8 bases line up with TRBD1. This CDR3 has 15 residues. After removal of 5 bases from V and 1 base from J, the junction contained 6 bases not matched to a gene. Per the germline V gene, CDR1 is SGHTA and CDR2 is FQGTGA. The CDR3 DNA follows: TGTGCCAGCAGCCCGGGGACAGGATCGAACACTGAAGCTTTCTTT. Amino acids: CASSPGTGSNTEAFF. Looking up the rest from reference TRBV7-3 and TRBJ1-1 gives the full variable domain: GAGVSQTPSNKVTEKGKYVELRCDPISGHTALYWYRQSLGQGPEFLIYFQGTGAADDSGLPNDRFFAVRPEGSVSTLKIQRTERGDSAVYLCASSPGTGSNTEAFFGQGTRLTVV.

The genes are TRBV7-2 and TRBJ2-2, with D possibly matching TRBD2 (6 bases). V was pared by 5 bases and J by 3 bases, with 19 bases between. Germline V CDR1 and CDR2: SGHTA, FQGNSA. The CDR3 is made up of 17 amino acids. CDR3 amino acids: CASSPGLNRMDTGELFF. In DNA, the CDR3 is TGTGCCAGCAGCCCGGGACTGAATAGGATGGACACCGGGGAGCTGTTTTTT.

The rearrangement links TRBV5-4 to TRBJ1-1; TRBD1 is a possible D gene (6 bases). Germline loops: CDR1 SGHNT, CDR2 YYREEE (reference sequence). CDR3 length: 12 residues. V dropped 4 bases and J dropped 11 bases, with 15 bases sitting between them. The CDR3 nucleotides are TGTGCCAGCAGCGTCGGGGGGGCGAGGGCTTTCTTT. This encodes CASSVGGARAFF. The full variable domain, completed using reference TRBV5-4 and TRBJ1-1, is ETGVTQSPTHLIKTRGQQVTLRCSSQSGHNTVSWYQQALGQGPQFIFQYYREEENGRGNFPPRFSGLQFPNYSSELNVNALELDDSALYLCASSVGGARAFFGQGTRLTVV.

This chain's CDR3 is CASSPLALSSYNEQFF. The CDR3 DNA reads as TGTGCCAGTAGTCCCCTAGCGCTGAGCTCCTACAATGAGCAGTTCTTC. The chain is built from TRBV19 and TRBJ2-1, with D perhaps TRBD2 (6 bases). This CDR3 has 16 residues. Germline CDR1 reads LNHDA; CDR2 reads SQIVND (reference sequence). Trimming cost V 5 bases and J 0 bases, with 14 bases left between them.

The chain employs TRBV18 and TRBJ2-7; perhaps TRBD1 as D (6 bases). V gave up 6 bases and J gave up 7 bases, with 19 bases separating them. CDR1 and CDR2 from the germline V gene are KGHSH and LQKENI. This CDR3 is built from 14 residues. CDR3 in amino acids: CASSPVRGYGEQYF. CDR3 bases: TGTGCCAGCTCGCCGGTAAGGGGGTATGGGGAGCAGTACTTC. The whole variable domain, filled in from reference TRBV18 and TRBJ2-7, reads NAGVMQNPRHLVRRRGQEARLRCSPMKGHSHVYWYRQLPEEGLKFMVYLQKENIIDESGMPKERFSAEFPKEGPSILRIQQVVRGDSAAYFCASSPVRGYGEQYFGPGTRLTVT.

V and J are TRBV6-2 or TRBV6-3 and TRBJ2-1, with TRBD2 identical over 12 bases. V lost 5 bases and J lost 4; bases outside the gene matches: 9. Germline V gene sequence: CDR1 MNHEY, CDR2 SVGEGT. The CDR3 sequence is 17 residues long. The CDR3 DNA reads TGTGCCAGCAGTGGACGACGACTAGCGGGAGCTTACAATGAGCAGTTCTTC. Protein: CASSGRRLAGAYNEQFF.

CDR3 sequence (DNA): TGCGCCAGCAGCCAATCTTCAGACGGGAGCAGAGGCACTGAAGCTTTCTTT. This sequence encodes CASSQSSDGSRGTEAFF. The genes are TRBV4-3 and TRBJ1-1, with D unresolved. Germline V CDR1 and CDR2: LGHNA, YSLEER. The CDR3 is 17 residues long. V lost 2 bases and J 4 bases, leaving 20 bases between the germline ends.

The CDR3 is CASSLGQHYEQYF. In nucleotides, the CDR3 is TGTGCCAGCAGTTTAGGACAGCACTACGAGCAGTACTTC. The chain carries TRBV12-3 or TRBV12-4 and TRBJ2-7; D is perhaps TRBD1 (5 bases). CDR3 length equals 13 residues. V lost 1 base and J lost 3, with 7 bases in between.

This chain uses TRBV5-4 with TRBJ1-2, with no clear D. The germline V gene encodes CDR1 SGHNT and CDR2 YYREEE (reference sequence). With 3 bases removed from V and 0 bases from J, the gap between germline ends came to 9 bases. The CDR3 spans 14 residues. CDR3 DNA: TGTGCCAGCAGCTCTTCGGGGACTAACTATGGCTACACCTTC. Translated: CASSSSGTNYGYTF. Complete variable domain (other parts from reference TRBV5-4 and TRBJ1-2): ETGVTQSPTHLIKTRGQQVTLRCSSQSGHNTVSWYQQALGQGPQFIFQYYREEENGRGNFPPRFSGLQFPNYSSELNVNALELDDSALYLCASSSSGTNYGYTFGSGTRLTVV.

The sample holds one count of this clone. The CDR3 bases are TGCGCCAGCAGCTTGGAGGGACAGGGGGCGCGGGGAGGTACTGAAGCTTTCTTT. Protein: CASSLEGQGARGGTEAFF. The chain carries TRBV5-1 and TRBJ1-1; 12 nucleotides agree with TRBD1. J gave up 5 bases and V 0 bases, and 11 bases lay outside the gene matches. CDR1 is SGHRS, CDR2 YFSETQ, per germline. The CDR3 is 18 residues long.

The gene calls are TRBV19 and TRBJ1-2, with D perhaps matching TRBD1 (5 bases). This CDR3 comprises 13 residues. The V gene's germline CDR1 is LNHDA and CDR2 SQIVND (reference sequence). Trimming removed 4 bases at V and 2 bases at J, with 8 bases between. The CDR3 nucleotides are TGTGCCAGTAGTACCAGGGCAAACTATGGCTACACCTTC. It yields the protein CASSTRANYGYTF.

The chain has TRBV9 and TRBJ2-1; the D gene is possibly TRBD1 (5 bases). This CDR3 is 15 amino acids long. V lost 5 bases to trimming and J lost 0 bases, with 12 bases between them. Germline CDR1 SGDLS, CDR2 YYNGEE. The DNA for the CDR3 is TGTGCCAGCAGTGGTACAGGAAGCTCCTACAATGAGCAGTTCTTC. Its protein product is CASSGTGSSYNEQFF.

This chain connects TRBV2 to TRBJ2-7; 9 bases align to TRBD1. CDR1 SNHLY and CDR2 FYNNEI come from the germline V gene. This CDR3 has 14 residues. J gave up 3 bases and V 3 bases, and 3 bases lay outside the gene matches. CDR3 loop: CASSDDRGDYEQYF. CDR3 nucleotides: TGTGCCAGCAGTGATGACAGGGGGGACTACGAGCAGTACTTC.

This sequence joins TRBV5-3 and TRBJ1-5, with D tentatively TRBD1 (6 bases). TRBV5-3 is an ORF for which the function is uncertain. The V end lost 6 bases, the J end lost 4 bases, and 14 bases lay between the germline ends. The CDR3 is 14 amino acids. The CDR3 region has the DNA TGTGCCAGAAAGGGACATGAGGGGAATCAGCCCCAGCATTTT. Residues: CARKGHEGNQPQHF.